The 17 T cell receptor beta chains reported below all come from one sample, sequenced in a study of T cell changes during pregnancy in multiple sclerosis. Using immunoSEQ multiplex PCR, the repertoire was profiled, and TCRdb retains in-frame clones only, with some absent. The table has some 85,000 clones, nearly 95% seen once. The sample was peripheral blood, taken in the second trimester of pregnancy. All receptors derive from a female donor with multiple sclerosis, enrolled in a pregnancy study.

This clone was found once. This chain joins TRBV7-8 and TRBJ2-7; 11 bases are a match to TRBD2. Unmatched junction bases numbered 5, after V lost 3 bases and J lost 4 bases. The CDR3 contains 15 residues. Germline V gene sequence: CDR1 SGHVS, CDR2 FQNEAQ. The CDR3 nucleotides are TGTGCCAGCAGCTTCCGTAGCGGGAGGGGGTACGAGCAGTACTTC. This codes for CASSFRSGRGYEQYF.

The sample holds one count of this clone. This chain joins TRBV27 and TRBJ2-7, with 8 bases that match TRBD2. Germline V gene data show CDR1 as MNHEY and CDR2 as SMNVEV (reference sequence). The CDR3 has 12 residues. J was trimmed by 7 bases and V by 5 bases; bases with no gene match: 4. DNA for the CDR3: TGTGCCAGCAGTCGACAGCGGGGGGAGCAGTACTTC. It codes for CASSRQRGEQYF.

V is TRBV30 and J is TRBJ1-2; D might be TRBD1 (6 bases). V shed 8 bases and J shed 8 bases, with 15 bases lying between them. The germline gives CDR1 GTSNPN, CDR2 SVGIG (reference sequence). The CDR3 spans 11 residues. The CDR3 DNA follows: TGTGCCGGATTCACAGGGCTCGGCTACACCTTC. Its translation: CAGFTGLGYTF.

The gene calls are TRBV4-2 and TRBJ2-5, with D perhaps matching TRBD2 (5 bases). Germline loops: CDR1 LGHNA, CDR2 YNFKEQ. V was cut by 2 bases and J by 2 bases, with 15 bases left in between. CDR3 size: 16 residues. The CDR3 loop is CASSQIKRSGQETQYF. The CDR3 DNA follows: TGTGCCAGCAGCCAAATAAAGCGAAGCGGTCAAGAGACCCAGTACTTC.

The CDR3 reads CASSYGQANTEAFF. The CDR3 region has the DNA TGTGCCAGCAGCTACGGACAAGCGAACACTGAAGCTTTCTTT. The chain joins TRBV11-2 to TRBJ1-1; possible D gene TRBD1, 5 bases. Per germline, CDR1 SGHAT and CDR2 FQNNGV. Trimming took 4 bases from V and 1 from J, leaving 10 bases between them. The CDR3 covers 14 residues. Full variable domain (rest looked up from reference TRBV11-2 and TRBJ1-1): EAGVAQSPRYKIIEKRQSVAFWCNPISGHATLYWYQQILGQGPKLLIQFQNNGVVDDSQLPKDRFSAERLKGVDSTLKIQPAKLEDSAVYLCASSYGQANTEAFFGQGTRLTVV.

This chain uses TRBV2 with TRBJ2-1; D unresolved. V shed 3 bases and J shed 1 base, with 4 bases lying between them. The CDR3 length is 13 residues. Germline CDR1 and CDR2: SNHLY and FYNNEI. The CDR3 loop reads CASSDRSYNEQFF. The DNA of the CDR3 is TGTGCCAGCAGTGACAGGTCCTACAATGAGCAGTTCTTC. The variable domain in full, with the rest retrieved from reference TRBV2 and TRBJ2-1, is EPEVTQTPSHQVTQMGQEVILRCVPISNHLYFYWYRQILGQKVEFLVSFYNNEISEKSEIFDDQFSVERPDGSNFTLKIRSTKLEDSAMYFCASSDRSYNEQFFGPGTRLTVL.

The V gene is TRBV28, the J gene TRBJ1-1; TRBD1 aligns across 7 bases. The ends lost 1 base at V and 3 bases at J; junction bases unmatched: 2. The CDR3 consists of 14 residues. The V gene's germline CDR1 is MDHEN and CDR2 SYDVKM. The CDR3 DNA sequence: TGTGCCAGCAGTTTATTAGGGGGCGACACTGAAGCTTTCTTT. Amino acid sequence: CASSLLGGDTEAFF.

The chain uses TRBV15 and TRBJ2-1, with 8 bases lining up with TRBD1. V lost 5 bases, J lost 2 bases, and 8 bases stayed unmatched. Germline values: CDR1 LNHNV, CDR2 YYDKDF (reference sequence). This CDR3 spans 16 amino acids. CDR3 sequence reads: CATSPLGGQAYNEQFF. In DNA, the CDR3 is TGTGCCACCAGCCCCCTTGGGGGACAGGCCTACAATGAGCAGTTCTTC.

The CDR3 spells CASSIRKGATDTQYF. CDR3 nucleotide sequence: TGTGCCAGCAGCATCCGAAAGGGGGCAACAGATACGCAGTATTTT. V usage is TRBV9 and J usage is TRBJ2-3, with TRBD1 identical over 7 bases. The CDR3 has 15 residues. J gave up 3 bases and V 4 bases, and 8 bases lay outside the gene matches. Germline assignment: CDR1 SGDLS and CDR2 YYNGEE.

This sequence joins TRBV5-1 and TRBJ1-3; 7 nucleotides align to TRBD1. V trimming: 5 bases; J trimming: 0 bases; junction bases outside the gene matches: 11. Germline V gene lookup returns CDR1 SGHRS and CDR2 YFSETQ. The CDR3 loop spans 17 amino acids. The CDR3 DNA follows: TGCGCCAGCAGGCCAGAGACAGGGCGAAACTCTGGAAACACCATATATTTT. It is translated as CASRPETGRNSGNTIYF.

The chain has TRBV9 and TRBJ1-5; D is perhaps TRBD1 (6 bases). Germline assignment: CDR1 SGDLS and CDR2 YYNGEE. The V gene lost 3 bases and the J gene lost 4 bases, with 11 bases spanning the gap. The CDR3 totals 14 residues. The CDR3 DNA reads as TGTGCCAGCAGCGAACAGGGAGAAAATCAGCCCCAGCATTTT. Protein sequence: CASSEQGENQPQHF.

This chain connects TRBV7-8 to TRBJ2-5; TRBD2 agrees at 10 bases. The CDR3 is made up of 18 amino acids. J gave up 0 bases and V 8 bases, and 15 bases lay outside the gene matches. Looked up from germline, CDR1 is SGHVS and CDR2 is FQNEAQ. CDR3 in DNA: TGTGCCAGCTTCATGACTAGCGGGTCCCCCTGGCACCAAGAGACCCAGTACTTC. It is translated as CASFMTSGSPWHQETQYF.

V is TRBV5-1 and J is TRBJ2-3, with 9 bases matching TRBD1. Per the germline V gene, CDR1 is SGHRS and CDR2 is YFSETQ. Trimming at V came to 5 bases and at J to 1 base, leaving 5 bases not matched to a gene. This CDR3 has 15 residues. Written as DNA, the CDR3 is TGCGCCAGCAGTTTTGGGGACAGGGGCACAGATACGCAGTATTTT. Amino acids: CASSFGDRGTDTQYF. Complete variable domain (other parts from reference TRBV5-1 and TRBJ2-3): KAGVTQTPRYLIKTRGQQVTLSCSPISGHRSVSWYQQTPGQGLQFLFEYFSETQRNKGNFPGRFSGRQFSNSRSEMNVSTLELGDSALYLCASSFGDRGTDTQYFGPGTRLTVL.

The V call is TRBV11-2, the J call TRBJ1-2; TRBD1 matches at 7 bases. Germline V gene lookup returns CDR1 SGHAT and CDR2 FQNNGV. The CDR3 has 14 residues. The V segment lost 5 bases and the J segment 7 bases; nucleotides outside the gene matches: 10. The CDR3 loop reads CASSVDRASGGYTF. For the CDR3, the DNA is TGTGCCAGCAGCGTTGACAGGGCATCGGGTGGCTACACCTTC.

The J gene is TRBJ2-7, the V gene TRBV4-1; 9 nucleotides line up with TRBD1. There are 16 residues in the CDR3. From germline, CDR1 is MGHRA and CDR2 YSYEKL. V was clipped by 2 bases and J by 7 bases; unmatched bases: 12. The CDR3 loop reads CASSQRPGQGGDEQYF. CDR3 DNA sequence: TGCGCCAGCAGCCAAAGACCGGGACAGGGTGGGGATGAGCAGTACTTC.

The chain carries TRBV27 and TRBJ2-3, with 8 bases lining up with TRBD2. Germline lookup yields CDR1 MNHEY and CDR2 SMNVEV (reference sequence). V lost 10 bases and J lost 0; bases outside the gene matches: 12. CDR3 length equals 16 residues. The DNA for the CDR3 is TGTGCCACTAGGGTAGCGGGACTAACTAGCACAGATACGCAGTATTTT. It is translated as CATRVAGLTSTDTQYF.

Comment on this clone: One end of the junction does not line up with germline, which may come from a read error. The chain is built from TRBV19 and TRBJ2-5; a possible D gene is TRBD2 (6 bases). This CDR3 spans 13 amino acids. Germline CDR1 LNHDA, CDR2 SQIVND (reference sequence). The CDR3 DNA follows: TGTGCCAGTAGTCTAGACGGGGGAGAGACCCAGTACTTC. It translates to CASSLDGGETQYF.